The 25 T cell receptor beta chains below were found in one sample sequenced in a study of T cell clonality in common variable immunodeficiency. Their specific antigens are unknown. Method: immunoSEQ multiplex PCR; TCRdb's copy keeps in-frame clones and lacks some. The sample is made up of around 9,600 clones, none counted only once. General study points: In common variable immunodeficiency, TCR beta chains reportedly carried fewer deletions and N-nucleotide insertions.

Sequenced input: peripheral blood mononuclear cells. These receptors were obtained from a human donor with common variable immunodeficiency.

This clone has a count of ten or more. This chain's CDR3 is CSALTSGDTDTQYF. The covered CDR3 bases are TGCAGTGCCCTGACTAGCGGAGACACAGATACG. The rearrangement joins TRBV20-1 to TRBJ2-3, with 9 bases that match TRBD2. The read is 3 residues too short to cover the CDR3 end, so that end is filled in from the germline J gene. CDR3 length: 14 amino acids. Germline trimming cut 6 bases from V and 2 bases from J; bases unmatched to any gene: 6. The V gene's germline CDR1 is DFQATT and CDR2 SNEGSKA (reference sequence).

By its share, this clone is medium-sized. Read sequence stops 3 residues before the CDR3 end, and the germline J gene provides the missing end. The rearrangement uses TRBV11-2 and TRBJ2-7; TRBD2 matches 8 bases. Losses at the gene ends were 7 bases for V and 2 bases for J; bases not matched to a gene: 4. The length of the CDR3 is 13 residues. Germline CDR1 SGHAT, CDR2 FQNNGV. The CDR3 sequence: CASNSGGAYEQYF. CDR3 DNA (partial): TGTGCCAGCAACTCCGGGGGGGCCTACGAG. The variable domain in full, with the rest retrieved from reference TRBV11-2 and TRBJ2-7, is EAGVAQSPRYKIIEKRQSVAFWCNPISGHATLYWYQQILGQGPKLLIQFQNNGVVDDSQLPKDRFSAERLKGVDSTLKIQPAKLEDSAVYLCASNSGGAYEQYFGPGTRLTVT.

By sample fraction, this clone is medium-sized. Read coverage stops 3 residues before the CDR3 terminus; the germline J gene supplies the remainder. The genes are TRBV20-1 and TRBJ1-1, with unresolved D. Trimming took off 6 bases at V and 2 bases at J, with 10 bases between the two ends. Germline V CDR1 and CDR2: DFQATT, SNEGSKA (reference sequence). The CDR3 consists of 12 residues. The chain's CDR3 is CSAGRVNTEAFF. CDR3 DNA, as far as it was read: TGCAGTGCCGGTAGGGTAAACACTGAA.

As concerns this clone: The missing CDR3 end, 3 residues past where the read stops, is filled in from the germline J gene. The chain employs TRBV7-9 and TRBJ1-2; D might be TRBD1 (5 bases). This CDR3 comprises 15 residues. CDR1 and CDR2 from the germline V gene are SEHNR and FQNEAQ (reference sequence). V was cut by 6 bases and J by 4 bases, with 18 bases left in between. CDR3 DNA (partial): TGTGCCAGCAGACCCACAGGTCCCTTGGGCTATGGC. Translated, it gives CASRPTGPLGYG. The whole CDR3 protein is CASRPTGPLGYGYTF.

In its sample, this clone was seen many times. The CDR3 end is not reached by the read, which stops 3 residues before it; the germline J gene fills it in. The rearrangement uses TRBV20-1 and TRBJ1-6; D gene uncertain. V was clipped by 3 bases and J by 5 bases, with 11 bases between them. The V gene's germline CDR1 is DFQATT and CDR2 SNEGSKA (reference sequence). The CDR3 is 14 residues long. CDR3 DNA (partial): TGCAGTGCTAGCGGGGTGGGCCATAATTCACCC. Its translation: CSASGVGHNSP. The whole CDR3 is CSASGVGHNSPLHF.

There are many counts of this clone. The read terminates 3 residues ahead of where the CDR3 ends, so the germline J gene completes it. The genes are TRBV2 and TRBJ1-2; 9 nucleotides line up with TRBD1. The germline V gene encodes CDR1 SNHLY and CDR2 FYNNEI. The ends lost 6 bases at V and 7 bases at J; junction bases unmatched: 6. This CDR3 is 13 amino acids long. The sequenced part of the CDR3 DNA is TGTGCCAGCAGAGAGGACAGGGGAGGTGGC. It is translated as CASREDRGGG. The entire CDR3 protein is CASREDRGGGYTF.

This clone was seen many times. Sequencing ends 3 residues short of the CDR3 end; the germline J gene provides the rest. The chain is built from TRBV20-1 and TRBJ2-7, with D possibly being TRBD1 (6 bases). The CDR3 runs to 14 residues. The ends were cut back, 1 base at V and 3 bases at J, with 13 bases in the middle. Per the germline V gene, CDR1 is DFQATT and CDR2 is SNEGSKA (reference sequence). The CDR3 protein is CSARGPDSYYEQYF. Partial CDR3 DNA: TGCAGTGCTAGAGGACCGGACAGTTACTACGAG.

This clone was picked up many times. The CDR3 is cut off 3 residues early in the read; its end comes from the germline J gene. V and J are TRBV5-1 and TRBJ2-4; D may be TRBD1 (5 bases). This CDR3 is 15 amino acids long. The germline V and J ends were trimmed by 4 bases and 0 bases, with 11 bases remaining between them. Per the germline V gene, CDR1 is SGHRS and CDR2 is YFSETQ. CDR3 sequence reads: CASSPGILAKNIQYF. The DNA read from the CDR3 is TGCGCCAGCAGCCCAGGGATTCTAGCCAAAAACATT.

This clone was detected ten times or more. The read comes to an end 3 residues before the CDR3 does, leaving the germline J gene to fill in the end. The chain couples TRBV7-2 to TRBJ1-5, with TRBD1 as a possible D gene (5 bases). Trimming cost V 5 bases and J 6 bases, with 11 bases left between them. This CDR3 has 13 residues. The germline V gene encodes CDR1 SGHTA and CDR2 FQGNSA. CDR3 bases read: TGTGCCAGCAGCCTAGGCGGGGGTCAGCCC. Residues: CASSLGGGQP. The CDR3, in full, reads CASSLGGGQPQHF.

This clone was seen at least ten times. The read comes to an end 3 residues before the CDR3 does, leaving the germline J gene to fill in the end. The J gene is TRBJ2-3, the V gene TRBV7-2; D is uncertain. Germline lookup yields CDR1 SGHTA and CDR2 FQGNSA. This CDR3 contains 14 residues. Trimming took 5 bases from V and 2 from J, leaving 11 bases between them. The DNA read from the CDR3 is TGTGCCAGCAGCCCAGGATTGCCCACAGATACG. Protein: CASSPGLPTDT. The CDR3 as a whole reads CASSPGLPTDTQYF.

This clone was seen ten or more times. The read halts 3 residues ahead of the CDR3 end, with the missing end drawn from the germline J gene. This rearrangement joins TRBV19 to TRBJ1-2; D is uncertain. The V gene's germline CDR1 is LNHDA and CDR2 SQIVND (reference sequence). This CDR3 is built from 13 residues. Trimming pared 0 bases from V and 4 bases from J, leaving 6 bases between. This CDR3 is CASSIDVSYGYTF. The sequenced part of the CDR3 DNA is TGTGCCAGTAGTATAGATGTCTCCTATGGC.

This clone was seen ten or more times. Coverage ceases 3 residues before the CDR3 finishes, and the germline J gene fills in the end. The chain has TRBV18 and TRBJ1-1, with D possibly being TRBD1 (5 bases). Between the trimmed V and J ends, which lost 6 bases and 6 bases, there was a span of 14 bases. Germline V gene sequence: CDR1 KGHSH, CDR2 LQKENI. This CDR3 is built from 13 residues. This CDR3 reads CASSPGGGAEAFF. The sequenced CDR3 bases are TGTGCCAGCTCCCCCGGGGGGGGTGCTGAA.

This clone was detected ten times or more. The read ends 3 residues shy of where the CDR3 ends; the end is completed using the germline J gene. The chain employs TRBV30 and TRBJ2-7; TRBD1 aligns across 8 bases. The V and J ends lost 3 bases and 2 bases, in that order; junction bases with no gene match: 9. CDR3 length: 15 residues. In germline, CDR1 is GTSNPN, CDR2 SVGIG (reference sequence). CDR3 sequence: CAWRPAGTGTYEQYF. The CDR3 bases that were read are TGTGCCTGGAGGCCCGCCGGGACAGGTACCTACGAG.

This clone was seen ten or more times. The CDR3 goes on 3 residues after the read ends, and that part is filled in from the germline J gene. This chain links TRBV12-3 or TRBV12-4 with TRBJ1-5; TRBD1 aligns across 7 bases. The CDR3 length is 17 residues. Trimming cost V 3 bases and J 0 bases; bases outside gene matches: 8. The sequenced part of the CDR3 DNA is TGTGCCAGCAGTTTTGGGGACAGCAGCTATAGCAATCAGCCC. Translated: CASSFGDSSYSNQP. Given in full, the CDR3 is CASSFGDSSYSNQPQHF.

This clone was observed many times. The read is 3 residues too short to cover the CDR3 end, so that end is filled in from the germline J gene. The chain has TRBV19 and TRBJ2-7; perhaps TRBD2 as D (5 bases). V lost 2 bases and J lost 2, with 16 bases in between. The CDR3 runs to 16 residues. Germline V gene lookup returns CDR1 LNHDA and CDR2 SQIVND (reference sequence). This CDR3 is CASSISWTAGAYEQYF. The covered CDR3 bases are TGTGCCAGTAGTATAAGCTGGACGGCGGGCGCCTACGAG.

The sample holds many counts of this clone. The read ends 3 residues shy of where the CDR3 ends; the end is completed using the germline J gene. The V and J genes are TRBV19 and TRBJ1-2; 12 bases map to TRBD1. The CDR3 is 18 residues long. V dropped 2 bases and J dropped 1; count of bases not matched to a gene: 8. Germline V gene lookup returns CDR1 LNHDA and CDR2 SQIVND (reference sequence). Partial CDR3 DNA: TGTGCCAGTAGTATATCCCCGGGACAGGGGGCTTTTAACTATGGC. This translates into CASSISPGQGAFNYG. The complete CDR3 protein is CASSISPGQGAFNYGYTF.

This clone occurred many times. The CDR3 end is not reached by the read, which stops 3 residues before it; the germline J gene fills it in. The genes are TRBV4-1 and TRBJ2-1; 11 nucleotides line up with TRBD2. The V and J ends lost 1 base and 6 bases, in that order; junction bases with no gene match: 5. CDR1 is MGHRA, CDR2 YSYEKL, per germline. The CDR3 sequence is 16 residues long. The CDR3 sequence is CASSQGAGTSGNEQFF. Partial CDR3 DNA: TGCGCCAGCAGCCAAGGGGCAGGGACTAGCGGCAATGAG.

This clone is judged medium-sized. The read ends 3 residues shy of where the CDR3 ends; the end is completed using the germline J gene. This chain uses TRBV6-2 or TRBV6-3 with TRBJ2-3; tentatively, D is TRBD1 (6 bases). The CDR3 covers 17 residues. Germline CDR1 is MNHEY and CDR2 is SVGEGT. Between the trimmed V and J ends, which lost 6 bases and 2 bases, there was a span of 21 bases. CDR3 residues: CASRSLPGTYYTDTQYF. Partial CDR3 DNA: TGTGCCAGCAGATCCTTACCCGGGACATACTACACAGATACG.

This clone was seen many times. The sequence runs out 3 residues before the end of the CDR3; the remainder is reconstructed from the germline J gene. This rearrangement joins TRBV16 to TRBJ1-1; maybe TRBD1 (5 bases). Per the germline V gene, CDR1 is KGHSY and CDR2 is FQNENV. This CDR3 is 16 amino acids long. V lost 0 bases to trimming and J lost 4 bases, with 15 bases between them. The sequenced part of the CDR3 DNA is TGTGCCAGCAGCCAATCGGTAACGGCGGGGCCCACTGAA. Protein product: CASSQSVTAGPTE. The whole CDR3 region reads CASSQSVTAGPTEAFF.

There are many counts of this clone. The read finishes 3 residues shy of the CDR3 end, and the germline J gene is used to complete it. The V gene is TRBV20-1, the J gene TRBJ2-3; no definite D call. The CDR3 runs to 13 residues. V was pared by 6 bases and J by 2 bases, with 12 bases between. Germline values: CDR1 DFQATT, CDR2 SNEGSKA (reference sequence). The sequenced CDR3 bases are TGCAGTGCCGCGAAGGGCCACACAGATACG. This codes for CSAAKGHTDT. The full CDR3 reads CSAAKGHTDTQYF.

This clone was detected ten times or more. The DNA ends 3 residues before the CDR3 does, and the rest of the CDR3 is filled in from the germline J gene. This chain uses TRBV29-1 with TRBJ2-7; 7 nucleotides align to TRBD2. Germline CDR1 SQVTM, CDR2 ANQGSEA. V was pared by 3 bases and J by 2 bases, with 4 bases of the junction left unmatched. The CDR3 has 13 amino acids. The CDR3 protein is CSVELAVPYEQYF. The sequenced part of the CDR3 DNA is TGCAGCGTTGAGCTAGCGGTCCCCTACGAG.

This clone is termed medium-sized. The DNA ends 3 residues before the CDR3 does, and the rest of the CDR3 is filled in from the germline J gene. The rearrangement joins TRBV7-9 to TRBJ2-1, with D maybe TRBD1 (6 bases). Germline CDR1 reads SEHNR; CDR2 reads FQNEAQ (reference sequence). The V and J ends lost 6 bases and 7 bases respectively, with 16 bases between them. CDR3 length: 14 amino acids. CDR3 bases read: TGTGCCAGCAGAGGGGCAGGCAGGGGAAATGAG. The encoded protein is CASRGAGRGNE. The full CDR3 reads CASRGAGRGNEQFF.

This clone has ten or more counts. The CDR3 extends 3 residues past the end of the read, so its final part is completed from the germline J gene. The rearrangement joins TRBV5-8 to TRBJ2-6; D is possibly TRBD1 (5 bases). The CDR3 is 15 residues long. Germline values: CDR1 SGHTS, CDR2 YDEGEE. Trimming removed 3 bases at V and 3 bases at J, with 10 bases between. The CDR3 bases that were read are TGTGCCAGCAGCTCAGGGCCCCATGGGGCCAACGTC. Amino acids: CASSSGPHGANV. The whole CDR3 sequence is CASSSGPHGANVLTF.

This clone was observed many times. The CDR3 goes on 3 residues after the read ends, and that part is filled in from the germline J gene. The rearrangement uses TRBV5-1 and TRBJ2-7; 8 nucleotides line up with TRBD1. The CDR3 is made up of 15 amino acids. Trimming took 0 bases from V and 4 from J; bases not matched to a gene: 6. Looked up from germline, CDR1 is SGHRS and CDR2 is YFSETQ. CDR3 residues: CASSLGGQGPYEQYF. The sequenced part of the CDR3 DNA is TGCGCCAGCAGCTTGGGAGGACAGGGACCTTACGAG.

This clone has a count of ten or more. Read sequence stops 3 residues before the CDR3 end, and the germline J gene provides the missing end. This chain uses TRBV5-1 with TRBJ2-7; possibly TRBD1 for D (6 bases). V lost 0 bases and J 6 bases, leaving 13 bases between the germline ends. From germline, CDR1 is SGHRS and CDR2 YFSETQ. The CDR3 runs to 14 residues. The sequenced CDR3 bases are TGCGCCAGCAGCTTGGATTCAGGGGTTACCGAG. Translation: CASSLDSGVTE. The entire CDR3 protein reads CASSLDSGVTEQYF.